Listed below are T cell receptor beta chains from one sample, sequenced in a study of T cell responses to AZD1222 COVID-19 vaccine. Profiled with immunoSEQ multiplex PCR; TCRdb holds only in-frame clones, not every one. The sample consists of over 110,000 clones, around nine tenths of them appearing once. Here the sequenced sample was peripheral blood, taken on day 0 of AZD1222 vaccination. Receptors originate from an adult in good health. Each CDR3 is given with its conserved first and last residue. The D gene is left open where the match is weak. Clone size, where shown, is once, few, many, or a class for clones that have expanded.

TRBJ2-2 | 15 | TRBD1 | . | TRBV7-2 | TGTGCCAGCAGTCCCGACAGGGGGAACACCGGGGAGCTGTTTTTT | CASSPDRGNTGELFF
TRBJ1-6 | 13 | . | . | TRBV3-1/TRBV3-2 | TGTGCCAGCAGCCAAGCTCTCAATTCACCCCTCCACTTT | CASSQALNSPLHF
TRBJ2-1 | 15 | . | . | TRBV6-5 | TGTGCCAGCAGTTTACAGGAGTGGCCCGACAATGAGCAGTTCTTC | CASSLQEWPDNEQFF
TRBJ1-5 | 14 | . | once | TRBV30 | TGTGCCTGGAGTGTAGGGGGTGGGAATCAGCCCCAGCATTTT | CAWSVGGGNQPQHF
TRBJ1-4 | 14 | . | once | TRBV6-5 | TGTGCCACCTCTCGACAGGTCCAGGATAAAAAACTGTTTTTT | CATSRQVQDKKLFF
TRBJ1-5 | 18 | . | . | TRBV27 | TGTGCCAGCAGTTTAGGTTCGGGGCAGGGAGGGCTCTGGCAGCCCCAGCATTTT | CASSLGSGQGGLWQPQHF
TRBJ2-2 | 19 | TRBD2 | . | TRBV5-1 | TGCGCCAGCAGCTTGGCCATAGTTGGACTAGCGGGAGAGAACGGGGAGCTGTTTTTT | CASSLAIVGLAGENGELFF
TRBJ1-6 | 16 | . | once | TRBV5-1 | TGCGCCAGCAGCTTGCGGACTGTTGATGATAATTCACCCCTCCACTTT | CASSLRTVDDNSPLHF
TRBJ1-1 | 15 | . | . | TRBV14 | TGTGCCAGCAGCGCGAGCCGGGGGCCCAGTACTGAAGCTTTCTTT | CASSASRGPSTEAFF
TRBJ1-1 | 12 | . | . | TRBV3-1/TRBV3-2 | TGTGCCAGCAGCCAAGATCGAGCTCGAGCTTTCTTT | CASSQDRARAFF
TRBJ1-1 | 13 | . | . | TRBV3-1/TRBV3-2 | TGTGCCAGCAGCCAAGGCCGACAACCCGCGGCTTTCTTT | CASSQGRQPAAFF
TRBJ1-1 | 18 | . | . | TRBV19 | TGTGCCAGTAGTCCTCTCTTGTACAGGGTGCCCATGAACACTGAAGCTTTCTTT | CASSPLLYRVPMNTEAFF
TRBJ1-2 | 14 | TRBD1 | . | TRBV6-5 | TGTGCCAGCAGCCCCGGGACAGGGGAAGGTGGCTACACCTTC | CASSPGTGEGGYTF
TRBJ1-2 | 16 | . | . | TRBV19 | TGTGCCAGTAGTATCGGTTCAGAGAATACTATCTATGGCTACACCTTC | CASSIGSENTIYGYTF
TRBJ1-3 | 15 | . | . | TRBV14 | TGTGCCAGCAGCCAACTGGCGGCCTCTGGAAACACCATATATTTT | CASSQLAASGNTIYF
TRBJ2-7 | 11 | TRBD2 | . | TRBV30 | TGTGCCGGAGAGCGGGGTAGCGAGCAGTACTTC | CAGERGSEQYF
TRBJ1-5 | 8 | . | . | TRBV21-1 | TGTGAAAATCAGCCCCAGCATTTT | CENQPQHF
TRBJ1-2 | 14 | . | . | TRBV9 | TGTGCCAGCAGCGTAGTTGCGGGACCAGAGGGCTACACCTTC | CASSVVAGPEGYTF
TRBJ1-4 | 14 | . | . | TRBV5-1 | TGCGCCAGCAGCCAACAGGGAAGGGGTGAAAAACTGTTTTTT | CASSQQGRGEKLFF
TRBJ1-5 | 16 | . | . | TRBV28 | TGTGCCAGCAGTTTAGGTACAGCGTATAGCAATCAGCCCCAGCATTTT | CASSLGTAYSNQPQHF
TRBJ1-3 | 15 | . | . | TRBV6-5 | TGTGCCAGCAGTTACTCGGCGGGGTCTGGAAACACCATATATTTT | CASSYSAGSGNTIYF
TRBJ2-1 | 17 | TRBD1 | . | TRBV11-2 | TGTGCCAGCAGCTTAGCCGGCGACAGGGGCGCCTACAATGAGCAGTTCTTC | CASSLAGDRGAYNEQFF
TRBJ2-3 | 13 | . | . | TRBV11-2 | TGTGCCAGCAGCTTAGGACGGTCAGATACGCAGTATTTT | CASSLGRSDTQYF
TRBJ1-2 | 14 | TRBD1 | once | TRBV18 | TGTGCCAGCTCAGATAGGGACAGTCAGGCTGGCTACACCTTC | CASSDRDSQAGYTF
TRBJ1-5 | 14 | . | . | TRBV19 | TGTGCCAGTAGTATATATGGAGGGCAACAGCCCCAGCATTTT | CASSIYGGQQPQHF
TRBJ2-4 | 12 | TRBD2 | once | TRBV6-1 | TGTGCCAGCAGTGACCCAGGGAGGGATCAGTACTTC | CASSDPGRDQYF
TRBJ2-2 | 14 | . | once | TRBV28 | TGTGCCAGCAATCCGGGAGCTTCAACCGGGGAGCTGTTTTTT | CASNPGASTGELFF
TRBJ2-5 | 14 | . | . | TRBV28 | TGTGCCAGCAATGTGCAAGGGACCCAAGAGACCCAGTACTTC | CASNVQGTQETQYF
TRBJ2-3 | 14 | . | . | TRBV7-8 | TGTGCCAGCAGCTTTAATGGTCCTACAGATACGCAGTATTTT | CASSFNGPTDTQYF
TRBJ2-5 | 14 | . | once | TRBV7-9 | TGTGCCAGCAGCGTGGGACAACCCGGAGGGACCCAGTACTTC | CASSVGQPGGTQYF
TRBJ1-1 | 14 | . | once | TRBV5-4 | TGTGCCAGCAGCTTCGGACGGGGGAACACTGAAGCTTTCTTT | CASSFGRGNTEAFF
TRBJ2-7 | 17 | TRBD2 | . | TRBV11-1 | TGTGCCAGCAGCTTAGCAGCGGGAGGGCCAAGTCCGTACGAGCAGTACTTC | CASSLAAGGPSPYEQYF
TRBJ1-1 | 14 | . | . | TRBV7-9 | TGTGCCAGCAGCTTAGCGGTTCGGCTACCTGAAGCTTTCTTT | CASSLAVRLPEAFF
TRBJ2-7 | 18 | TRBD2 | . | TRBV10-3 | TGTGCCATCAGTGGGCCTGGACTAGCGGGAGGACAGTACTACGAGCAGTACTTC | CAISGPGLAGGQYYEQYF
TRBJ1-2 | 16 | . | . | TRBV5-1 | TGCGCCAGCAACTCCGGACCCGGGAGTGGTGGCTATGGCTACACCTTC | CASNSGPGSGGYGYTF
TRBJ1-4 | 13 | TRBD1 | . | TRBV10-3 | TGTGCCACAGGGGGCAGGGCTAATGAAAAACTGTTTTTT | CATGGRANEKLFF
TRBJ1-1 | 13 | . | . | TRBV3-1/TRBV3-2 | TGTGCCAGCAGCAAAAGGGGGAACACTGAAGCTTTCTTT | CASSKRGNTEAFF
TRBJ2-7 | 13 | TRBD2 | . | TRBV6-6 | TGTGCCAGCAGTACGGGGGGGCGGCAAGAGCAGTACTTC | CASSTGGRQEQYF
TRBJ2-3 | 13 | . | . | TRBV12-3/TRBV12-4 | TGTGCCAGCACCTTGGGACTGGGAGATACGCAGTATTTT | CASTLGLGDTQYF
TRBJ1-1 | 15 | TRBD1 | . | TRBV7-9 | TGTGCCAGCAGCCCCCGGGACAGACCGAACACTGAAGCTTTCTTT | CASSPRDRPNTEAFF
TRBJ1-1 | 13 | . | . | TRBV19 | TGTGCCAGCGGAGAGGGGGGTGTGACTGAAGCTTTCTTT | CASGEGGVTEAFF
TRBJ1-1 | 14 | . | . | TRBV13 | TGTGCCAGCAGCTCGGGTGTCCGGGGAGCTGAAGCTTTCTTT | CASSSGVRGAEAFF
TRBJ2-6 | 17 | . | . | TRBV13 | TGTGCCAGCAGCTCGAGTGGACCTTCATGGGGGGCCAACGTCCTGACTTTC | CASSSSGPSWGANVLTF
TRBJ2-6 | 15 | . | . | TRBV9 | TGTGCCAGCAGCGTAGGAGGGGCTGGGGCCAACGTCCTGACTTTC | CASSVGGAGANVLTF
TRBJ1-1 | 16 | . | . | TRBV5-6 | TGTGCCAGCAGCTTCCGACGGTCGTACGGGAACACTGAAGCTTTCTTT | CASSFRRSYGNTEAFF
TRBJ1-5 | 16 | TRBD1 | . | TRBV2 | TGTGCCAGCAGTCAAGGACAGGACACAGGCAATCAGCCCCAGCATTTT | CASSQGQDTGNQPQHF
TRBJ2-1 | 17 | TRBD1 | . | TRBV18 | TGTGCCAGCTCACCAGGACAGGGGGATAGCTCCTACAATGAGCAGTTCTTC | CASSPGQGDSSYNEQFF
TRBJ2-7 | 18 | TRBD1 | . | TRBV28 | TGTGCCAGCAGTTTAGATCCCAACCGGGACAGGCACATTTACGAGCAGTACTTC | CASSLDPNRDRHIYEQYF
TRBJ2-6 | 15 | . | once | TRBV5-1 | TGCGCCAGCAGCTTGGATCGGGCTGGGGCCAACGTCCTGACTTTC | CASSLDRAGANVLTF